The sequence of this T cell receptor (beta chain) was determined in a study of CD8+ T cells in alopecia areata (dated by TCRdb to the late 2010s). For the wider study: Skin from C3H/HeJ donors with spontaneous alopecia (roughly 6-12 months old) was grafted onto female C3H/HeJ recipients aged about 6-10 weeks. Scalp clonality was compared across normal scalp (n=4), patchy alopecia areata scalp (n=8), and alopecia totalis/universalis scalp (n=8). immunoSEQ multiplex PCR using 35 Vbeta forward primers and 13 Jbeta reverse primers was used to amplify TCRbeta CDR3 regions. Human TCRbeta sequencing covered scalp tissue and sorted CD4+ and CD8+ peripheral blood T cells from patchy and totalis/universalis alopecia areata patients and healthy controls. The study used high-throughput TCRbeta sequencing to examine T cell clonal expansion in alopecia areata, in both the C3H/HeJ mouse model and human patients. RNA came from the PAXgene miRNA kit for fixed scalp, the miRNeasy kit for PBMCs, and the RNeasy kit for mouse skin. The research as a whole found: Compared with normal scalp, lesional scalp, particularly in alopecia totalis/universalis, had higher clonality and more expanded CD8+ clones, which suggests antigenic drive. Shared TCR sequences between patients were less evident than in mice, which may be partly attributable to HLA diversity in the patient population. Unlike mouse skin, which is dominated by gammadelta T cells, normal human skin has resident alphabeta T cells that are also sequenced, and this complicates analysis of the scalp TCR repertoire.

Library creation used the immunoSEQ multiplex PCR assay. To provide template for TCR sequencing, every sample had RNA extracted and reverse transcribed into cDNA. SuperScript III was used for first-strand cDNA synthesis, primed with a 2:1 mix of oligo-dT and random hexamers. A synthetic immune receptor repertoire was used to measure amplification bias, and any remaining bias was corrected computationally. Libraries were sequenced on Illumina HiSeq using 60 bp reads that covered the CDR3 and were read from J toward V. Processing in the source paper ran as follows. Raw reads were preprocessed for error removal, and CDR3 was defined according to IMGT conventions as running from the conserved cysteine to phenylalanine. Clonality was computed as 1 minus the Shannon entropy, with the entropy normalized by log2 of the number of productive unique TCRs. Scalp TCRbeta sequences were cross-referenced with sorted blood CD4 and CD8 repertoires so that the CD4 or CD8 identity of scalp clones could be inferred. The table comes from immuneACCESS by way of TCRdb, which keeps in-frame sequences with V and J called. Part of the clones is missing from these tables; in studies checked, under half for an unresolved V gene and the rest for unknown reasons. V, J and clone size are those of that table, while D and trimming were read from the DNA. This sample was tabulated with about 2,700 clones, among which there are no singletons. The top ten constitute approximately 51% of the sample.

From the cysteine up to the phenylalanine, the CDR3 has a length of 16 residues. The CDR3 was read in part: 36 bases, with the frame set at base 1. V is cut back by 2 bases and J by 2 bases, with 4 bases in the junction unmatched. From a lookup of the germline V gene (reference sequence), CDR1 and CDR2 are LGHNA and YNLKQL. This clone occurred many times. It lacks a known antigen. The species here is mouse, which means the gene names and germline sequences are mouse ones. The sequenced fragment ends 4 residues before the CDR3 boundary, so the rest is inferred from the germline J gene. Sequencing used lesional skin. The rearrangement combines TRBV5 with TRBJ2-3; 10 central nucleotides agree with TRBD1. The TCR comes from a C3H/HeJ mouse with alopecia areata. The MHC haplotype found in this strain is H2-k. The CDR3 has the sequence CASSQTGTGDAETLYF. Incomplete CDR3 DNA: TGTGCCAGCAGCCAAACCGGGACAGGGGATGCAGAA.